A selection of T cell receptor beta chains follows, all from one sample in a study of CD8+ T cells in alopecia areata. Measured with immunoSEQ multiplex PCR; TCRdb has only the in-frame clones, and not every one. The top ten hold approximately 29% of the sample, which has more than 90,000 clones, 58% seen once. The source material was CD8+ T cells sorted from blood, sampled at week 4, from a patient treated with tofacitinib. These TCRs come from a human donor with alopecia areata. Each CDR3 is given with its conserved first and last residue.

v_call	j_call	cdr3_aa
TRBV5-6	TRBJ2-1	CASGSIAGLFDEQFF
TRBV29-1	TRBJ1-2	CSVSTSQDYGYTF
TRBV15	TRBJ2-1	CATSRDPSGGNEQFF
TRBV7-8	TRBJ2-5	CASSLGERLAGVNQETQYF
TRBV6-4	TRBJ2-6	CASRAGTGDGANVLTF
TRBV29-1	TRBJ2-2	CSVTRTNTGELFF
TRBV5-1	TRBJ2-1	CASSLEVYNEQFF
TRBV5-1	TRBJ1-1	CASSPGTGMGAFF
TRBV30	TRBJ2-7	CAWSVLGSYEQYF
TRBV9	TRBJ2-3	CASSVVERGADTQYF
TRBV12-5	TRBJ2-1	CASGLTSGGYNEQFF
TRBV28	TRBJ2-1	CASSARLAGVYNEQFF
TRBV4-1	TRBJ1-5	CASSQQGGNQPQHF
TRBV30	TRBJ2-5	CAWSGEAETQYF
TRBV30	TRBJ2-5	CAWSVGGGETQYF
TRBV6-6	TRBJ2-5	CASSYQGEQETQYF
TRBV7-9	TRBJ2-1	CASTLAETGSGNEQFF
TRBV6-6	TRBJ1-2	CASSWAGTHDAGGYTF
TRBV6-5	TRBJ1-2	CASSYSDRSYGYTF